One T cell receptor (beta chain) is described in this entry. The table came from immunoSEQ multiplex PCR; TCRdb's copy has only in-frame clones and leaves some out. The sample contains some 300,000 clones, about 88% of which appear only once. This record comes from a study of blood T cell repertoires in COVID-19. In the study overall: Specimens from acute and convalescent COVID-19 originated in the United States, Italy and Spain. Sources were T cells, B-cell-depleted T cells, or PBMCs; the material itself was cDNA or gDNA.

Trimming pared 3 bases from V and 0 bases from J, leaving 15 bases between. Germline V lookup: CDR1 MDHEN, CDR2 SYDVKM. There are 17 residues in the CDR3. The sample comprised peripheral blood. The TCR comes from a man in his 70s with acute or convalescent COVID-19. The chain is built from TRBV28 and TRBJ1-5; tentative D call: TRBD1 (5 bases). CDR3 region: CASSFSAGRGSNQPQHF. CDR3 nucleotide sequence: TGTGCCAGCAGTTTTTCTGCAGGGCGGGGTAGCAATCAGCCCCAGCATTTT.